The 25 T cell receptor beta chains below all came from one sample that was sequenced in a study of blood T cells in healthy people across ages. With a J-beta primer mix and a sample-barcoded 5' primer, a second PCR ran 7 to 11 cycles. TCRdb fed the 5' RACE reads into MiXCR, producing one record per CDR3 protein. The table shows some 850,000 distinct CDR3 sequences, with around 25% occurring only once. The sample also formed part of further work on T cells of mothers and their children.

Specimen: blood. The receptors shown here come from a boy under 18 in good health.

Comment on this clonotype: One end of the junction is discordant with germline, which a read error may explain. The chain links TRBV29-1 to TRBJ2-5; 8 nucleotides match TRBD2. CDR3 length: 14 residues. Germline V gene lookup returns CDR1 SQVTM and CDR2 ANQGSEA. DNA of the CDR3: TGCAGCGTCGAAGCGGGACTAGGGAAAGAGACCCAGTACTTC. It yields the protein CSVEAGLGKETQYF. The whole variable domain, filled in from reference TRBV29-1 and TRBJ2-5, reads SAVISQKPSRDICQRGTSLTIQCQVDSQVTMMFWYRQQPGQSLTLIATANQGSEATYESGFVIDKFPISRPNLTFSTLTVSNMSPEDSSIYLCSVEAGLGKETQYFGPGTRLLVL.

About this clonotype: Mismatch with germline at one junction end may stem from a read error. V is TRBV29-1 and J is TRBJ1-2, with D perhaps matching TRBD1 (5 bases). Looked up from germline, CDR1 is SQVTM and CDR2 is ANQGSEA. The CDR3 covers 16 residues. The DNA for the CDR3 is TGCGGCGTCTCGGAGGGCTCAGGGTGGATTAACTATGGCTACACCTTC. Translation gives CGVSEGSGWINYGYTF.

This clonotype was seen once. This rearrangement joins TRBV27 to TRBJ1-1, with a possible D match to TRBD1 (6 bases). Trimming removed 6 bases from V and 6 bases from J, with 14 bases in between. Germline CDR1 and CDR2: MNHEY and SMNVEV (reference sequence). The CDR3 extends over 13 amino acids. For the CDR3, the DNA is TGTGCCAGCAGCACAGGGACATCCCCTGAAGCTTTCTTT. It encodes CASSTGTSPEAFF.

This clonotype was recorded once. The chain employs TRBV4-1 and TRBJ2-7; 11 positions match TRBD2. The CDR3 sequence is 19 residues long. J gave up 0 bases and V 0 bases, and 10 bases lay outside the gene matches. Germline CDR1 reads MGHRA; CDR2 reads YSYEKL. CDR3 in amino acids: CASSQDQGTSGPSSYEQYF. As DNA, the CDR3 is TGCGCCAGCAGCCAAGATCAGGGGACTAGCGGACCTAGCTCCTACGAGCAGTACTTC.

The chain has TRBV6-5 and TRBJ1-2; 10 bases fit TRBD1. The CDR3 covers 13 residues. Germline-derived CDR1 and CDR2 are MNHEY and SVGAGI. J lost 8 bases, V lost 6 bases, and 6 bases had no gene match. CDR3: CASSRDRGQGYTF. CDR3 nucleotide sequence: TGTGCCAGCAGCAGGGACAGGGGACAAGGCTACACCTTC.

The V gene is TRBV10-3, the J gene TRBJ2-5; 9 bases are shared with TRBD1. V was clipped by 10 bases and J by 11 bases; unmatched bases: 20. This CDR3 has 15 residues. Germline lookup yields CDR1 ENHRY and CDR2 SYGVKD. The CDR3 DNA sequence: TGTGCCAGCGCTGGGCAGGACAGGGGATTTGGGGAGCAGTACTTC. Protein product: CASAGQDRGFGEQYF.

This clonotype was observed a handful of times. The rearrangement links TRBV29-1 to TRBJ2-5; D is perhaps TRBD1 (5 bases). Gene TRBJ2-7 matches the end of the DNA better, so the J call may be wrong. CDR1 and CDR2 (germline): SQVTM, ANQGSEA. CDR3 length equals 12 residues. The CDR3 DNA reads TGCAGCGTTGTGACAGACCCCTACGAGCAGTACTTC. Translating gives CSVVTDPYEQYF.

The J gene is TRBJ1-2, the V gene TRBV9, with 9 positions matching TRBD1. The V gene's germline CDR1 is SGDLS and CDR2 YYNGEE. The CDR3 totals 15 residues. Trimming at V came to 0 bases and at J to 6 bases, leaving 6 bases not matched to a gene. This CDR3 reads CASSVASRTGDGYTF. DNA of the CDR3: TGTGCCAGCAGCGTAGCCTCGCGGACAGGGGATGGCTACACCTTC.

This clonotype came up a few times. V gene TRBV7-9 combines with J gene TRBJ2-5; 9 positions match TRBD2. The J call may be wrong; the DNA end is better matched by TRBJ2-7. Per the germline V gene, CDR1 is SEHNR and CDR2 is FQNEAQ (reference sequence). CDR3 length: 15 residues. The CDR3 sequence: CASSPPSGATYEQYF. The DNA for the CDR3 is TGTGCCAGCAGCCCCCCTAGCGGGGCGACCTACGAGCAGTACTTC.

This clonotype was seen a few times. This chain joins TRBV5-1 and TRBJ2-1, with D perhaps given as TRBD1 or TRBD2 (6 bases each). Near its end, the DNA agrees better with TRBJ2-5, so the J call may be wrong. The CDR3 is 14 residues long. CDR1 is SGHRS and CDR2 is YFSETQ in the germline V gene. The chain's CDR3 is CASSLKQGGETQYF. The CDR3 DNA follows: TGCGCCAGCAGCTTGAAACAGGGAGGCGAGACCCAGTACTTC.

This clonotype was found a few times. This sequence joins TRBV3-1 and TRBJ1-1; 7 bases align to TRBD1. Looked up from germline, CDR1 is LGHDT and CDR2 is YNNKEL (reference sequence). The CDR3 runs to 15 residues. V gave up 5 bases and J gave up 5 bases; unmatched junction bases: 11. The CDR3 here is CASSSRTGASTEAFF. In DNA form, the CDR3 reads TGTGCCAGCAGCTCCCGGACAGGTGCGAGTACTGAAGCTTTCTTT.

A word on this clonotype: A read error may produce the germline difference seen at one junction end. The chain joins TRBV11-2 to TRBJ2-5, with D possibly matching TRBD2 (6 bases). Germline loops: CDR1 SGHAT, CDR2 FQNNGV. CDR3 length equals 12 residues. CDR3 DNA sequence: TGTGCCAGCAATAGCGGCCAAGAGGCCCAGTACTTC. Its protein is CASNSGQEAQYF.

This clonotype was observed a few times. The rearrangement links TRBV5-1 to TRBJ1-6; no reliable D call. Deletions cut 4 bases from V and 0 bases from J, with 11 bases between. CDR3 length: 16 residues. Germline CDR1 and CDR2: SGHRS and YFSETQ. The CDR3 coding sequence is TGCGCCAGCAGCCATGACGGTAGCTCCTATAATTCACCCCTCCACTTT. It encodes CASSHDGSSYNSPLHF.

This chain links TRBV7-9 with TRBJ1-1; D unclear. Trimming took 6 bases from V and 4 from J, leaving 12 bases between them. This CDR3 is built from 13 residues. Germline loops: CDR1 SEHNR, CDR2 FQNEAQ (reference sequence). The chain's CDR3 is CASSMDLGTEAFF. CDR3 nucleotides: TGTGCCAGCAGTATGGACCTAGGCACTGAAGCTTTCTTT.

This chain connects TRBV5-1 to TRBJ2-5; D not certain. Germline CDR1 reads SGHRS; CDR2 reads YFSETQ. V gave up 3 bases and J gave up 5 bases, with 17 bases separating them. CDR3 size: 15 residues. The CDR3 region has the DNA TGCGCCAGCAGCTCGGATCGACTGACCCGCGAGACCCAGTACTTC. It specifies CASSSDRLTRETQYF.

This clonotype was found a few times. V is TRBV29-1 and J is TRBJ2-5; D is unresolved. The CDR3 runs 12 residues. Germline V gene data show CDR1 as SQVTM and CDR2 as ANQGSEA. The ends were cut back, 8 bases at V and 8 bases at J, with 18 bases in the middle. CDR3 sequence: CSTYDSWSTQYF. The DNA for the CDR3 is TGCAGCACCTACGACTCCTGGAGCACCCAGTACTTC.

This clonotype was detected only a few times. The chain has TRBV6-1 and TRBJ2-7, with D tentatively TRBD1 (6 bases). Germline CDR1 is MNHNS and CDR2 is SASEGT. The germline V and J ends were trimmed by 1 base and 3 bases, with 13 bases remaining between them. This CDR3 is built from 15 residues. The CDR3 reads CASSEVGTLNYEQYF. DNA of the CDR3: TGTGCCAGCAGTGAAGTCGGGACACTTAACTACGAGCAGTACTTC.

In this sample, this clonotype turned up a few times. The chain combines TRBV5-4 with TRBJ2-5; TRBD2 agrees at 11 bases. The CDR3 loop spans 15 amino acids. Germline lookup yields CDR1 SGHNT and CDR2 YYREEE (reference sequence). The ends lost 6 bases at V and 0 bases at J; junction bases unmatched: 4. DNA of the CDR3: TGTGCCAGCACTAATAGCGGGGGGGACCAAGAGACCCAGTACTTC. It encodes CASTNSGGDQETQYF.

The chain is built from TRBV2 and TRBJ2-3; D not resolved. Germline V lookup: CDR1 SNHLY, CDR2 FYNNEI. Deletions cut 7 bases from V and 0 bases from J, with 11 bases between. This CDR3 comprises 14 residues. Here the CDR3 DNA reads TGTGCCAGCAAACCGGGCACTAGCACAGATACGCAGTATTTT. It translates to CASKPGTSTDTQYF.

The chain employs TRBV12-3 or TRBV12-4 and TRBJ2-2; the match to TRBD1 covers 8 bases. Trimming took 3 bases from V and 5 from J; bases not matched to a gene: 8. The CDR3 totals 16 residues. The CDR3 reads CASSFRAGGSTGELFF. The CDR3 DNA is TGTGCCAGCAGTTTCAGGGCAGGGGGCAGTACCGGGGAGCTGTTTTTT.

The rearrangement joins TRBV6-1 to TRBJ2-2; the D is unclear. Germline V lookup: CDR1 MNHNS, CDR2 SASEGT. The CDR3 has 12 amino acids. V gave up 7 bases and J gave up 6 bases, with 9 bases separating them. DNA for the CDR3: TGTGCCAGCAATGATCGCGCCGGGGAGCTGTTTTTT. It codes for CASNDRAGELFF.

V usage is TRBV9 and J usage is TRBJ2-7; 8 bases are a match to TRBD1. Germline V gene lookup returns CDR1 SGDLS and CDR2 YYNGEE. This CDR3 contains 14 residues. V was pared by 3 bases and J by 3 bases, with 5 bases of the junction left unmatched. This CDR3 reads CASSARQGSYEQYF. The CDR3 nucleotides read TGTGCCAGCAGCGCTAGACAGGGGAGCTACGAGCAGTACTTC.

The table lists this clonotype with a few counts. V gene TRBV24-1 combines with J gene TRBJ2-7; D is uncertain. CDR1 and CDR2 (germline): KGHDR, SFDVKD. The CDR3 contains 13 residues. The germline V and J ends were trimmed by 4 bases and 5 bases, with 11 bases remaining between them. CDR3 DNA sequence: TGTGCCACCAGTGACCTTGATGGGGACGAGCAGTACTTC. The encoded protein is CATSDLDGDEQYF.

Concerning this clonotype: A read error may account for a junction end that differs from germline. The chain joins TRBV10-2 to TRBJ2-1; D is undetermined. CDR3 size: 16 residues. Germline CDR1 is WSHSY and CDR2 is SAAADI. The CDR3 nucleotides are TGCGCCAGCAGGGTCTCAGGCCCCCCTAGTCTCAATGAGCAGTCCTTC. Its protein is CASRVSGPPSLNEQSF.

In its sample, this clonotype was seen a few times. One end of the junction is discordant with germline, which a read error may explain. The chain links TRBV7-9 to TRBJ2-7; D may be TRBD1 or TRBD2 (5 bases each). Germline V CDR1 and CDR2: SEHNR, FQNEAQ (reference sequence). The CDR3 contains 15 residues. CDR3 residues: CASSLVGTVSYGQYF. In DNA form, the CDR3 reads TGTGCCAGCAGCTTAGTCGGGACGGTATCCTACGGGCAGTACTTC.